This TCR beta chain was recovered during a study of T-cell memory formation after mild COVID-19. Background on the study: Across donors, TCR clusters were largely donor specific. Study conclusions and caveats: Clones which contracted sat mainly in CM and EM if CD4+, and in EMRA if CD8+.

With 4 bases removed from V and 0 bases from J, the gap between germline ends came to 14 bases. From germline, CDR1 is MNHEY and CDR2 SVGAGI. The CDR3 contains 16 residues. This clonotype was counted a few times. Its antigen is still unknown. 5'RACE primed at constant segments yielded TCR alpha and TCR beta cDNA libraries bearing sample barcodes and UMIs. TCRdb processed the 5' RACE reads anew with MiXCR; each CDR3 protein has one entry. This table holds around 390,000 distinct CDR3 sequences, about 15% found once. Sequencing was carried out using PBMCs or a T cell subset sorted from them (not recorded which). The chain has TRBV6-5 and TRBJ2-3; D remains ambiguous. The source is a man aged 18 to 29 who had mild COVID-19 (a few samples of this study predate the infection). Cell type and time point are not known. In DNA form, the CDR3 reads TGTGCCAGCAGTTCTTGGTACCTGACTAGCACAGATACGCAGTATTTT. This sequence encodes CASSSWYLTSTDTQYF.